The TCR beta chain described here comes from a study of cytotoxic CD8 clonotypes in ibrutinib-treated CLL. Study background: Across the patients, approximately 12 were relapsed/refractory, more than 14 treatment-naive and 17 to 18 IGHV unmutated. Partial response occurred in approximately 24 patients and complete response in 2; at median approximately 68 months, roughly 15 remained remitted and about twelve progressed. Study findings and constraints: Pretreatment clonality was elevated relative to age-matched healthy donors and paralleled circulating CD8+ T-cell counts.

Assay used: immunoSEQ multiplex PCR; TCRdb lists only in-frame clones, some missing. Of some 63,000 clones listed, 90% are singletons. The CDR3 is 12 amino acids. In germline, CDR1 is KGHSH, CDR2 LQKENI. V was trimmed by 2 bases and J by 2 bases, leaving 2 bases between them. A single count supports this clone. Its target is unknown. The chain combines TRBV18 with TRBJ2-3; unclear D gene. The clonotype comes from a human donor with chronic lymphocytic leukemia. Material: PBMCs, obtained after 12 months of ibrutinib treatment. For the CDR3, the DNA is TGTGCCAGCTCACCAGTCACAGATACGCAGTATTTT. Its translation: CASSPVTDTQYF.